These T cell receptor beta chains were read from a single sample in a study of cytomegalovirus exposure and HLA in healthy donors. The assay was immunoSEQ multiplex PCR, and TCRdb's table has in-frame clones only and misses some. The data show 150,000 to 200,000 clones, with roughly four fifths seen just once and 4.1% held by the top ten. The sequencing sample was made of PBMCs. Receptor source: a man aged 45 to 65 in good health and CMV-seropositive. Each CDR3 is given with its conserved first and last residue. D genes are given only for firm matches. Only some rows state a clone size, as once, few, many or a class for expanded clones.

TRBD1	TRBV28	NA	15	TRBJ1-1	CASSYTGGLNTEAFF	TGTGCCAGCAGCTATACAGGGGGCCTAAACACTGAAGCTTTCTTT
TRBD1	TRBV7-6	NA	16	TRBJ2-3	CASSLAGQGSTDTQYF	TGTGCCAGCAGCTTAGCTGGACAGGGTAGCACAGATACGCAGTATTTT
TRBD2	TRBV6-1	once	14	TRBJ2-1	CASSGFGDYSEQFF	TGTGCCAGCAGTGGTTTCGGGGACTATAGTGAGCAGTTCTTC
NA	TRBV5-1	NA	14	TRBJ1-1	CASSLMAGWTEAFF	TGCGCCAGCAGCTTGATGGCGGGTTGGACTGAAGCTTTCTTT
TRBD2	TRBV28	NA	17	TRBJ2-7	CASTPGLAGGTAYEQYF	TGTGCCAGCACCCCGGGACTAGCGGGAGGAACTGCCTACGAGCAGTACTTC
NA	TRBV11-2	NA	15	TRBJ1-4	CASSLDGRSGEKLFF	TGTGCCAGCAGCTTAGATGGCCGCTCGGGTGAAAAACTGTTTTTT
NA	TRBV6-5	NA	15	TRBJ2-1	CASRSGGSSYNEQFF	TGTGCCAGCAGATCCGGCGGTAGCTCCTACAATGAGCAGTTCTTC
TRBD1	TRBV6-1	few	14	TRBJ1-2	CASRLSTGGYGYTF	TGTGCCAGCAGACTTTCTACAGGGGGATACGGCTACACCTTC
NA	TRBV5-1	NA	13	TRBJ2-5	CASSLVQAETQYF	TGCGCCAGCAGCTTGGTTCAGGCGGAGACCCAGTACTTC
TRBD2	TRBV7-7	NA	13	TRBJ2-5	CAISGGPQETQYF	TGTGCCATTAGCGGGGGCCCCCAAGAGACCCAGTACTTC
TRBD2	TRBV4-2	few	15	TRBJ2-2	CASSQPGGGTGELFF	TGTGCCAGCAGCCAACCCGGGGGGGGGACCGGGGAGCTGTTTTTT
NA	TRBV7-2	NA	13	TRBJ1-1	CASSPRQNTEAFF	TGTGCCAGCAGCCCAAGACAGAACACTGAAGCTTTCTTT
TRBD2	TRBV30	once	15	TRBJ2-4	CAWAVGLAGKNIQYF	TGTGCCTGGGCAGTAGGACTAGCGGGAAAAAACATTCAGTACTTC
NA	TRBV29-1	NA	12	TRBJ2-5	CSARRGLETQYF	TGCAGCGCCCGGCGGGGCCTGGAGACCCAGTACTTC
TRBD1	TRBV6-5	NA	15	TRBJ2-7	CASSYFGQGGYEQYF	TGTGCCAGCAGTTACTTTGGACAGGGAGGCTACGAGCAGTACTTC
NA	TRBV15	NA	15	TRBJ1-4	CATSREDRNNEKLFF	TGTGCCACCAGCAGAGAAGACAGGAATAATGAAAAACTGTTTTTT
TRBD1	TRBV7-8	NA	17	TRBJ1-2	CASSLGPTGDWSNGYTF	TGTGCCAGCAGCTTAGGGCCCACAGGGGATTGGTCGAACGGCTACACCTTC
NA	TRBV6-4	few	16	TRBJ1-6	CASSEALEGGYSPLHF	TGTGCCAGCAGTGAGGCTCTTGAGGGCGGCTATTCACCCCTCCACTTT
TRBD1	TRBV7-2	NA	15	TRBJ2-7	CASSLGTGVGYEQYF	TGTGCCAGCAGCTTAGGGACAGGGGTTGGCTACGAGCAGTACTTC
NA	TRBV7-9	NA	16	TRBJ2-5	CASSPRRAGAQETQYF	TGTGCCAGCAGCCCCCGAAGGGCGGGGGCCCAAGAGACCCAGTACTTC
NA	TRBV29-1	once	13	TRBJ2-7	CSVETAVDYEQYF	TGCAGCGTTGAAACTGCGGTAGATTACGAGCAGTACTTC
NA	TRBV7-9	NA	17	TRBJ2-2	CASSWPRVWGNTGELFF	TGTGCCAGCAGCTGGCCCAGGGTTTGGGGGAACACCGGGGAGCTGTTTTTT
TRBD2	TRBV27	NA	18	TRBJ2-6	CASSPLAGLNSGANVLTF	TGTGCCAGCAGTCCCCTAGCGGGGTTAAACTCTGGGGCCAACGTCCTGACTTTC
NA	TRBV4-2	NA	17	TRBJ1-3	CASSQDSHRISGNTIYF	TGTGCCAGCAGCCAAGATTCGCACAGAATCTCTGGAAACACCATATATTTT
TRBD1	TRBV28	NA	17	TRBJ2-2	CASSTLQGASNTGELFF	TGTGCCAGCAGTACACTACAGGGGGCATCGAACACCGGGGAGCTGTTTTTT
NA	TRBV7-9	few	10	TRBJ2-7	CASSTGEQYF	TGTGCCAGCAGCACGGGGGAGCAGTACTTC
NA	TRBV6-1	NA	15	TRBJ1-6	CASRPGTIYNSPLHF	TGTGCCAGCAGACCCGGGACAATATATAATTCACCCCTCCACTTT
NA	TRBV5-6	NA	15	TRBJ1-5	CASSLSGYGNQPQHF	TGTGCCAGCAGCTTGTCAGGGTACGGCAATCAGCCCCAGCATTTT
TRBD2	TRBV28	NA	22	TRBJ2-5	CASNSLQGIRRAGGPGGQSQYF	TGTGCCAGCAACTCCTTACAGGGGATCAGGCGAGCGGGAGGGCCGGGAGGACAGTCCCAGTACTTC
NA	TRBV28	NA	14	TRBJ1-2	CASRGGGENYGYTF	TGTGCCAGCAGGGGCGGCGGGGAGAACTATGGCTACACCTTC
TRBD2	TRBV5-1	NA	16	TRBJ2-3	CASSLEVSGPTDTQYF	TGCGCCAGCAGCTTGGAAGTTAGCGGGCCCACAGATACGCAGTATTTT
TRBD1	TRBV14	NA	14	TRBJ1-4	CASSTRDRVGKLFF	TGTGCCAGCAGCACCCGGGACAGGGTAGGAAAACTGTTTTTT
NA	TRBV19	NA	14	TRBJ2-3	CASSSRQLTDTQYF	TGTGCCAGTAGTTCGCGACAGCTCACAGATACGCAGTATTTT
NA	TRBV30	NA	13	TRBJ2-7	CAWTRQTPYEQYF	TGTGCCTGGACCCGACAGACCCCCTACGAGCAGTACTTC
NA	TRBV19	NA	13	TRBJ2-3	CASSGPDGDTQYF	TGTGCCAGTTCAGGGCCTGACGGAGATACGCAGTATTTT
NA	TRBV5-6	NA	15	TRBJ1-3	CASSPRDTSGNTIYF	TGTGCCAGCAGCCCACGGGACACCTCTGGAAACACCATATATTTT
NA	TRBV6-5	NA	14	TRBJ1-2	CAIRAGSANYGYTF	TGTGCCATCCGGGCAGGGTCGGCTAACTATGGCTACACCTTC
NA	TRBV30	once	14	TRBJ1-4	CAWSAAWADEKLFF	TGTGCCTGGAGTGCGGCTTGGGCAGACGAAAAACTGTTTTTT
TRBD1	TRBV7-2	NA	13	TRBJ1-2	CASSAGTGYGYTF	TGTGCCAGCAGCGCCGGGACAGGCTATGGCTACACCTTC
TRBD2	TRBV9	once	16	TRBJ2-3	CASSVRGGASTDTQYF	TGTGCCAGCAGCGTGCGCGGGGGGGCCTCCACAGATACGCAGTATTTT
TRBD1	TRBV7-2	NA	16	TRBJ2-1	CASSLNSGQGYNEQFF	TGTGCCAGCAGCTTAAATAGTGGACAGGGGTACAATGAGCAGTTCTTC
TRBD1	TRBV10-3	NA	14	TRBJ2-7	CAIRQTGTSYEQYF	TGTGCCATCAGGCAGACAGGGACCTCCTACGAGCAGTACTTC
NA	TRBV2	few	13	TRBJ2-5	CASSGRGRETQYF	TGTGCCAGCAGTGGAAGGGGTAGGGAGACCCAGTACTTC
TRBD1	TRBV4-1	NA	16	TRBJ1-6	CASSQVPDRGSSPLHF	TGCGCCAGCAGCCAAGTGCCCGACAGGGGGTCTTCACCCCTCCACTTT
NA	TRBV7-9	NA	13	TRBJ2-1	CASSLLEGHEQFF	TGTGCCAGCAGCTTACTCGAGGGCCATGAGCAGTTCTTC
NA	TRBV5-4	NA	13	TRBJ1-2	CASSPGLGIGYTF	TGTGCCAGCAGCCCCGGACTGGGAATAGGCTACACCTTC
TRBD2	TRBV9	NA	14	TRBJ2-1	CASSPGGPRNEQFF	TGTGCCAGCAGTCCGGGGGGGCCGAGGAATGAGCAGTTCTTC
NA	TRBV4-3	NA	15	TRBJ2-7	CASSQVAGTPYEQYF	TGCGCCAGCAGCCAAGTGGCCGGGACACCCTACGAGCAGTACTTC
NA	TRBV4-3	NA	14	TRBJ2-1	CASSQGTTYNEQFF	TGCGCCAGCAGCCAAGGGACTACCTACAATGAGCAGTTCTTC
TRBD2	TRBV11-1	NA	16	TRBJ2-1	CASSRLAGGSYNEQFF	TGTGCCAGCAGCAGACTAGCGGGGGGCTCCTACAATGAGCAGTTCTTC
TRBD1	TRBV4-1	NA	15	TRBJ2-1	CASSQGQSSYNEQFF	TGCGCCAGCAGCCAGGGACAGTCTAGCTACAATGAGCAGTTCTTC
TRBD2	TRBV2	NA	14	TRBJ2-5	CASGRLAAQETQYF	TGTGCCAGCGGGAGACTAGCAGCCCAAGAGACCCAGTACTTC
NA	TRBV11-3	NA	17	TRBJ1-5	CASSLYPMCWSNQPQHF	TGTGCCAGCAGCCTATACCCGATGTGCTGGAGCAATCAGCCCCAGCATTTT
NA	TRBV20-1	NA	11	TRBJ1-1	CSAAGHTEAFF	TGCAGTGCTGCGGGCCACACTGAAGCTTTCTTT
NA	TRBV5-1	NA	13	TRBJ1-2	CASTPGTNYGYTF	TGCGCCAGCACCCCAGGAACTAACTATGGCTACACCTTC
NA	TRBV6-5	NA	13	TRBJ2-7	CASSYGQTYEQYF	TGTGCCAGCAGTTACGGCCAGACCTACGAGCAGTACTTC
TRBD2	TRBV2	NA	15	TRBJ2-7	CASNFLGAGSYEQYF	TGTGCCAGCAATTTCTTGGGAGCGGGATCGTACGAGCAGTACTTC
NA	TRBV5-1	NA	14	TRBJ1-1	CASSPQGLNTEAFF	TGCGCCAGCAGCCCTCAGGGTCTGAACACTGAAGCTTTCTTT
NA	TRBV10-3	once	16	TRBJ1-6	CAISLDRTKNNSPLHF	TGTGCCATCAGTTTAGACAGAACTAAGAATAATTCACCCCTCCACTTT